This T cell receptor beta chain is drawn from a study of cytomegalovirus exposure and HLA in healthy donors. Overall study results and limits: TRBV6-2, TRBV6-3 and other indistinguishable V segments were excluded. Later analysis suggested links between common viral pathogens and several top significant clusters.

Comment on this clone: The antigen is unknown.

Trimming removed 0 bases at V and 4 bases at J, with 13 bases between. The CDR3 extends over 16 amino acids. In germline, CDR1 is SGHDT, CDR2 YYEEEE. A multiplex PCR was run with 60 Vbeta primers and 13 Jbeta primers. Sequencing used immunoSEQ multiplex PCR; TCRdb keeps in-frame clones, though not all of them. The top ten hold 2.5% to 3.5% of the sample, which has around 140,000 clones, around four fifths seen once. This sequence joins TRBV5-6 and TRBJ2-2; a weak D match, TRBD1 (6 bases). The sample comprised PBMCs. This TCR came from a female donor in good health and CMV-seronegative. In DNA, the CDR3 is TGTGCCAGCAGCTTGGCCAGGGGACACCCCACCGGGGAGCTGTTTTTT. Translation: CASSLARGHPTGELFF.